This T cell receptor beta chain was sequenced in a study of lymphopenia after photon versus proton radiotherapy. A note on this clone: Its antigen is as yet unknown.

The protocol was immunoSEQ multiplex PCR, while the TCRdb copy is restricted to in-frame clones and leaves out a portion. The sample holds some 31,000 clones; approximately 87% are singletons and the top ten take 14%. Study-level results: Larger post-nadir TCR diversity loss correlated inversely with survival in deceased patients. Proton therapy kept repertoires fairly stable, unlike photons, which gained effector/memory cells.

In germline, CDR1 is SGHNT, CDR2 YENEEA. This CDR3 has 13 amino acids. V was trimmed by 10 bases and J by 2 bases, leaving 12 bases between them. The sequence was obtained from a woman in her 70s with pancreatic cancer. The genes are TRBV11-3 and TRBJ2-1, with D tentatively TRBD1 or TRBD2 (6 bases each). The sequences come from peripheral blood, collected from a patient treated with proton-based radiotherapy. CDR3 in amino acids: CATGAGAYNEQFF. The CDR3 DNA sequence: TGTGCCACGGGGGCAGGGGCCTACAATGAGCAGTTCTTC. The complete variable domain, with remaining parts taken from reference TRBV11-3 and TRBJ2-1, reads EAGVVQSPRYKIIEKKQPVAFWCNPISGHNTLYWYLQNLGQGPELLIRYENEEAVDDSQLPKDRFSAERLKGVDSTLKIQPAELGDSAVYLCATGAGAYNEQFFGPGTRLTVL.